Below, 10 T cell receptor beta chains from the same sample are listed, as sequenced in a study of blood T cell repertoires in COVID-19 (TCRdb year 2020). The library was made by the immunoSEQ multiplex PCR assay. TCRdb took over this immuneACCESS table, retaining in-frame rearrangements with V and J assigned. Such tables are incomplete; in checked studies, under half of the missing clones stem from an unresolved V gene, and the remainder is unexplained. For this sample there are 180,000 or so clones; 80% appear just once. The ten top clones hold around 15% of the sample. The material sequenced was PBMCs or T cells enriched from blood (not recorded which). The receptors shown here come from a man aged 60 to 69 who had been exposed to COVID-19.

This chain joins TRBV7-2 and TRBJ1-2, with D perhaps TRBD1 (6 bases). CDR1 is SGHTA, CDR2 FQGNSA, per germline. The CDR3 is 15 residues long. V was clipped by 5 bases and J by 8 bases, with 21 bases between them. The CDR3 is CASSPRRTAVGGYTF. Written as DNA, the CDR3 is TGTGCCAGCAGCCCGAGGAGGACAGCCGTCGGGGGCTACACCTTC. Variable domain in full (rest from reference TRBV7-2 and TRBJ1-2): GAGVSQSPSNKVTEKGKDVELRCDPISGHTALYWYRQSLGQGLEFLIYFQGNSAPDKSGLPSDRFSAERTGGSVSTLTIQRTQQEDSAVYLCASSPRRTAVGGYTFGSGTRLTVV.

The chain employs TRBV3-1 (or the pseudogene TRBV3-2) and TRBJ2-7; 10 bases line up with TRBD1. Per germline, CDR1 LGHDT and CDR2 YNNKEL (reference sequence). The CDR3 totals 15 residues. Unmatched junction bases numbered 7, after V lost 4 bases and J lost 4 bases. The CDR3 region is CASSRRDRGPYEQYF. The CDR3 bases are TGTGCCAGCAGCCGTAGGGACAGGGGACCATACGAGCAGTACTTC.

Only one count was recorded for this clone. V usage is TRBV21-1 and J usage is TRBJ1-5. TRBV21-1 constitutes a pseudogene. The length of the CDR3 is 14 residues. The CDR3 spells CASSKAGGNQPQHF. The CDR3, as DNA: TGTGCCAGCAGCAAAGCCGGGGGAAATCAGCCCCAGCATTTT.

The rearrangement links TRBV11-3 to TRBJ2-1; D is ambiguous. This CDR3 is 13 amino acids long. V gave up 0 bases and J gave up 8 bases, with 8 bases separating them. CDR1 is SGHNT, CDR2 YENEEA, per germline. As DNA, the CDR3 is TGTGCCAGCAGCTTAGACTTAGTGGATGAGCAGTTCTTC. Protein sequence: CASSLDLVDEQFF.

This chain uses TRBV15 with TRBJ1-2, with 10 bases aligning to TRBD1. J gave up 7 bases and V 3 bases, and 14 bases lay outside the gene matches. Germline V gene data show CDR1 as LNHNV and CDR2 as YYDKDF (reference sequence). The CDR3 has 17 residues. CDR3: CATSRGVDRGRDPGYTF. CDR3 bases: TGTGCCACCAGCAGGGGGGTCGACAGGGGGCGCGATCCTGGCTACACCTTC.

This chain uses TRBV11-2 with TRBJ2-1; D may be TRBD2 (6 bases). The CDR3 totals 14 residues. The V gene's germline CDR1 is SGHAT and CDR2 FQNNGV. Trimming removed 3 bases from V and 6 bases from J, with 12 bases in between. CDR3 sequence (DNA): TGTGCCAGCAGCTTTGCCGGGAGAGCCAATGAGCAGTTCTTC. It translates to CASSFAGRANEQFF. The full variable domain, in which reference TRBV11-2 and TRBJ2-1 provide the parts outside the CDR3, is EAGVAQSPRYKIIEKRQSVAFWCNPISGHATLYWYQQILGQGPKLLIQFQNNGVVDDSQLPKDRFSAERLKGVDSTLKIQPAKLEDSAVYLCASSFAGRANEQFFGPGTRLTVL.

The chain combines TRBV19 with TRBJ2-3; TRBD2 matches 11 bases. V was clipped by 7 bases and J by 0 bases; unmatched bases: 15. The V gene's germline CDR1 is LNHDA and CDR2 SQIVND (reference sequence). The CDR3 has 19 amino acids. CDR3 bases: TGTGCCAGTAAAAGGGGACTAGCGGCAACCTTAGAGAGCACAGATACGCAGTATTTT. Translation gives CASKRGLAATLESTDTQYF.

This clone was seen once. This rearrangement joins TRBV19 to TRBJ1-5, with D unclear. This CDR3 is built from 14 residues. Per the germline V gene, CDR1 is LNHDA and CDR2 is SQIVND (reference sequence). V was cut by 5 bases and J by 6 bases, with 14 bases left in between. The CDR3 DNA reads as TGTGCCAGTAGTTGGCAGGTGAGGGCTCAGCCCCAGCATTTT. Amino acid sequence: CASSWQVRAQPQHF.

This sequence joins TRBV28 and TRBJ2-3; perhaps TRBD2 as D (6 bases). The ends were cut back, 10 bases at V and 3 bases at J, with 14 bases in the middle. The germline V gene encodes CDR1 MDHEN and CDR2 SYDVKM. The CDR3 contains 13 residues. The CDR3 here is CATNQGGTDTQYF. CDR3 bases: TGTGCCACCAACCAAGGAGGGACAGATACGCAGTATTTT.

This clone was recorded a few times. The J gene is TRBJ2-7, the V gene TRBV30; tentative D call: TRBD2 (6 bases). The CDR3 is 17 residues long. Germline CDR1 GTSNPN, CDR2 SVGIG (reference sequence). V dropped 0 bases and J dropped 0 bases, with 18 bases sitting between them. CDR3 in DNA: TGTGCCTGGAGTGTCGGAACGGGACTCCGCGGCTCCTACGAGCAGTACTTC. Translating gives CAWSVGTGLRGSYEQYF.